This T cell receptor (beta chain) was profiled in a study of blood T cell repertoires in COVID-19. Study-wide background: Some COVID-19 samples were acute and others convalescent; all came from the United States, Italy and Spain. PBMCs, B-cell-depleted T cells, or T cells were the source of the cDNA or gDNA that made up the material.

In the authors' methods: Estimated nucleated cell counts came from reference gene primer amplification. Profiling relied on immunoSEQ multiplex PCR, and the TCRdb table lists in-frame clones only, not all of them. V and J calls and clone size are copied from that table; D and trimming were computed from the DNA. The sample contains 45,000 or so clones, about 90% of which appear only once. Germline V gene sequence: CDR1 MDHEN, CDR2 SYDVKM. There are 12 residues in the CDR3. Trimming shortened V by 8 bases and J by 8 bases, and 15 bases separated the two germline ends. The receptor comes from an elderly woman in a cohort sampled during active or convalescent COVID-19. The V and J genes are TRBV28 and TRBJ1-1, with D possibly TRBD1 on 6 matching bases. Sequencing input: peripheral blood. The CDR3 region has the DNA TGTGCCAGCGGGGGCTCGGTTGGCGAAGCTTTCTTT. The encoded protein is CASGGSVGEAFF.